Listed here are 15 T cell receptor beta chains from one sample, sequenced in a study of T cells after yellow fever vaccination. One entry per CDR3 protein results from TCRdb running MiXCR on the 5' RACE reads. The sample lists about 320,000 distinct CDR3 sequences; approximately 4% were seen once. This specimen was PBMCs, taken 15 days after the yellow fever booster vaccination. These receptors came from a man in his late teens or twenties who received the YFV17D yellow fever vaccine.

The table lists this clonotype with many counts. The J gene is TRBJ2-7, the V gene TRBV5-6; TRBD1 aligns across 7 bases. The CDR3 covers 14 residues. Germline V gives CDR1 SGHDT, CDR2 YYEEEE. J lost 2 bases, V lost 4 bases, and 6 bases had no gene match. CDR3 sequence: CASSLTGQTYEQYV. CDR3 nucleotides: TGTGCCAGCAGCCTGACAGGGCAGACCTACGAGCAGTACGTC.

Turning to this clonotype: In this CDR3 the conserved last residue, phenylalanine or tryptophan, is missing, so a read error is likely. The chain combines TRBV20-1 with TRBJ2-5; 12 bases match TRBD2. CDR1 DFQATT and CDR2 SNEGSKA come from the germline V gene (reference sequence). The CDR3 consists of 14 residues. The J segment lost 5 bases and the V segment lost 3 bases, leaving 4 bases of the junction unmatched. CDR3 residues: CSARTSGGQETQYI. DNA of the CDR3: TGCAGTGCTAGGACTAGCGGGGGCCAGGAGACCCAGTACATC.

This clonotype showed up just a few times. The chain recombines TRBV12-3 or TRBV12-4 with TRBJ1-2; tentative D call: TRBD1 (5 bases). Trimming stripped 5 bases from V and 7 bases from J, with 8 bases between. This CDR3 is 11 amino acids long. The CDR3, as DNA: TGTGCCAGCAGTGAGGGGCTTGGCTACACCTTC. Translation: CASSEGLGYTF.

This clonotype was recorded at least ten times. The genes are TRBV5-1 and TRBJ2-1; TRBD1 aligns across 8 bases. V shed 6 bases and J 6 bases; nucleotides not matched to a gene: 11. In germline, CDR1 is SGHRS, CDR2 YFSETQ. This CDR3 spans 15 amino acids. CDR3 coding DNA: TGCGCCAGCACCCGGGGAGACAGGGGCCCCAATGAGCAGTTCTTC. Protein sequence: CASTRGDRGPNEQFF. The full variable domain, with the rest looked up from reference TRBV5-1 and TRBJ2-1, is KAGVTQTPRYLIKTRGQQVTLSCSPISGHRSVSWYQQTPGQGLQFLFEYFSETQRNKGNFPGRFSGRQFSNSRSEMNVSTLELGDSALYLCASTRGDRGPNEQFFGPGTRLTVL.

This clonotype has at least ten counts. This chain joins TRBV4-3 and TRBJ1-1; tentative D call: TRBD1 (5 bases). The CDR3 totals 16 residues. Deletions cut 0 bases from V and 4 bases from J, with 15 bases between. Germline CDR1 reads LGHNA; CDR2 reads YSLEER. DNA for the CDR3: TGCGCCAGCAGCCAAGATCGGCAGGGCCGGGTCACTGAAGCTTTCTTT. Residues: CASSQDRQGRVTEAFF.

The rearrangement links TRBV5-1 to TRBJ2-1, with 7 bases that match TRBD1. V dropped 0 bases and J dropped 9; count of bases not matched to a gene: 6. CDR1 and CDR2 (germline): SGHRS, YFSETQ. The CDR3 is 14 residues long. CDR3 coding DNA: TGCGCCAGCAGCTTGGGGGACAGCGGCAGTGAGCAGTTCTTC. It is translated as CASSLGDSGSEQFF.

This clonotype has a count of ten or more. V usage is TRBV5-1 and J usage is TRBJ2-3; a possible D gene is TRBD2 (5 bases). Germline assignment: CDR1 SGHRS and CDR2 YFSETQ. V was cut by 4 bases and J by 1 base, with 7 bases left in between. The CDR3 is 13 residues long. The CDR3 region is CASSPSRTDTQYF. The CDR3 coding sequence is TGCGCCAGCAGCCCTAGCCGCACAGATACGCAGTATTTT.

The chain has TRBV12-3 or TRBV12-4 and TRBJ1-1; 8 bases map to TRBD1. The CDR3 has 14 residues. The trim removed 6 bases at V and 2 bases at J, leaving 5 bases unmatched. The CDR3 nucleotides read TGTGCCAGCAGGACAGGGGCGGAAAACACTGAAGCTTTCTTT. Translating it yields CASRTGAENTEAFF.

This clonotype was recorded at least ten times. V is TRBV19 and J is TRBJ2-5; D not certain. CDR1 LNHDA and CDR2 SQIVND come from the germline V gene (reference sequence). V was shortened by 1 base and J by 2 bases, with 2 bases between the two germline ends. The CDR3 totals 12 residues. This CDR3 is CASSIGQETQYF. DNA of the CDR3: TGTGCCAGTAGTATAGGGCAAGAGACCCAGTACTTC.

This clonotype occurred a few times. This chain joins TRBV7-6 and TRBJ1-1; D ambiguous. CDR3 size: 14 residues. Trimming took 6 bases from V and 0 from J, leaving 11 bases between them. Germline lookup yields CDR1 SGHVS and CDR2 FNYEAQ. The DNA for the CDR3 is TGTGCCAGCAGGCCTTATGCTATGAACACTGAAGCTTTCTTT. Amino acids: CASRPYAMNTEAFF.

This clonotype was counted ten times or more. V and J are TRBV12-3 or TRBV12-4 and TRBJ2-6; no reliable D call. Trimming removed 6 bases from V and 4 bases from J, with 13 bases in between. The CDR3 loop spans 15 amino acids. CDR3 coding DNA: TGTGCCAGCAGCCCCCCAGCGTTCGGGGCCAACGTCCTGACTTTC. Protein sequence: CASSPPAFGANVLTF.

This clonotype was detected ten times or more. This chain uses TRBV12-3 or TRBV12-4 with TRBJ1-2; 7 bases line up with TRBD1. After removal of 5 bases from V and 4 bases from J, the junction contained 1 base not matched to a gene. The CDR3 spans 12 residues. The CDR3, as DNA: TGTGCCAGCAGTCGACAGGGCTATGGCTACACCTTC. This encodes CASSRQGYGYTF.

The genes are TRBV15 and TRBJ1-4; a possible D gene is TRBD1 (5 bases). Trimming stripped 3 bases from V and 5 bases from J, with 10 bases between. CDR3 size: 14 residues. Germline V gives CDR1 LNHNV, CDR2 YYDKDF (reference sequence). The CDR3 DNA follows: TGTGCCACCAGCAGGAGGGGTCTAAATGAAAAACTGTTTTTT. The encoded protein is CATSRRGLNEKLFF.

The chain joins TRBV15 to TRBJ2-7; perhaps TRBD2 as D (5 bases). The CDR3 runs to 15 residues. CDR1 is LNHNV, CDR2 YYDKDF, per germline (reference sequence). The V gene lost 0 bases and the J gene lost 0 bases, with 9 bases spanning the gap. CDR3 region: CATSREKTSSYEQYF. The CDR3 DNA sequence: TGTGCCACCAGCAGAGAGAAAACTAGCTCCTACGAGCAGTACTTC.

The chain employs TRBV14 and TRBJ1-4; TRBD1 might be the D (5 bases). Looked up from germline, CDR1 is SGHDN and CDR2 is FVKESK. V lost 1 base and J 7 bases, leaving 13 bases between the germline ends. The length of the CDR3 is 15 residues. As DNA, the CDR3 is TGTGCCAGCAGCCAAGTTTGGGGGAGTGGTGAAAAACTGTTTTTT. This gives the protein CASSQVWGSGEKLFF.